This T cell receptor beta chain was found in a study of immunodeficiency (dated by TCRdb to the late 2010s). Study-level background: To search for oligoclonality and VDJ recombination defects, the researchers carried out a repertoire analysis.

Overall study results and their limits: Entropy comparisons showed n=3 (open circles) for patients versus healthy controls; a thymic development effect was only suggested as possible. Severe oligoclonality, as judged by top-100 and total clonotype frequencies, was observed in patient CD8+ T cells but not in patient CD4+ T cells. CD4+ T cell V-J pairing and productive entropy appeared similar between patients and controls.

Before TCR sequencing, CD3+CD4+ T cells were sorted from fresh PBMCs. V gives up 4 bases and J gives up 2 bases, and the segment between their germline ends measures 8 bases. From the cysteine up to the phenylalanine, the CDR3 has a length of 14 residues. CDR3 DNA only is kept here, 42 bases in frame from base 1. From a lookup of the germline V gene, CDR1 and CDR2 are SGHTA and FQGTGA. Genomic DNA was extracted using the QIAamp DNA Blood Mini Kit and was submitted for immunoSEQ repertoire analysis. A standard quantity of genomic DNA template was used for amplification of CDR3 regions by multiplex PCR. The PCR products underwent sequencing on an Illumina platform. The source study handled its data this way. Sequences were mapped to a reference, using V, D and J gene definitions from IMGT. To get rid of PCR and sequencing errors, closely related sequences were merged using a nearest-neighbor clustering algorithm. V, D and J usage in productive unique and total sequences was analyzed using ImmunoSEQ Analyzer tools and R version 3.6.1. TCRdb mirrors the immuneACCESS table, restricted to in-frame sequences. Some clones are absent from its copies; in checked studies, under half trace to an unresolved V gene, and the reason for the others is unknown. D and trimming were read from the DNA, whereas the V and J calls and clone size are those reported in that table. The table for this sample lists 3,900 or so clones; 90% to 95% of them were counted only once. Around 4.5% of the sample is taken by the ten largest.

A single count supports this clone. This receptor's antigen is unknown. There are no base qualities to consult, and no much larger clone falls within one base. Rearrangement joined TRBV7-3 to TRBJ2-2; no D segment can be confidently identified. This receptor was obtained from a human donor in good health. The sequenced material came from CD4+ T cells from blood. The CDR3 protein sequence reads: CASSSTDNTGELFF. The bases read TGTGCCAGCAGCTCAACAGATAACACCGGGGAGCTGTTTTTT.